This TCR beta chain was identified in a study of cytomegalovirus exposure and HLA in healthy donors. Notes on the study in general: One later analysis, an examination of the 120 validation repertoires, found that first-cohort TCR clusters tended to co-occur in them.

A note on this clone: Its antigen is undetermined.

The method was immunoSEQ multiplex PCR; TCRdb's version includes in-frame clones alone and lacks a portion of them. The sample holds some 130,000 clones; around four fifths are singletons and the top ten take approximately 30%. The V end was cut by 2 bases, the J end by 0 bases, with 10 bases between. The length of the CDR3 is 15 residues. CDR1 is SGHDN and CDR2 is FVKESK in the germline V gene. The sample consisted of PBMCs. The chain couples TRBV14 to TRBJ1-1; D gene ambiguous. The origin of this receptor is a man aged 30 to 45 in good health and CMV-seropositive. The CDR3 loop is CASSQISQMNTEAFF. The CDR3 nucleotides read TGTGCCAGCAGCCAAATCTCACAGATGAACACTGAAGCTTTCTTT.